The table lists the clone carrying this T cell receptor beta chain with a count of one. Antigen: not known. This specimen comes from a study of cytomegalovirus exposure and HLA in healthy donors. Healthy people donating bone marrow made up the donors. General study points: The study recorded about 150 TCR beta chains that were cytomegalovirus-associated. TCR beta V- and J-gene trimming, according to a later analysis, was linked to a missense DCLRE1C variant. Most CMV-associated TCR beta chains appeared HLA-restricted in a later analysis.

Trimming removed 5 bases at V and 8 bases at J, with 9 bases between. The CDR3 totals 11 residues. Germline CDR1 reads MNHEY; CDR2 reads SVGAGI. The PCR used 60 Vbeta and 13 Jbeta primers. Clones were read by immunoSEQ multiplex PCR, and TCRdb kept only the in-frame ones, dropping some. Of around 140,000 clones listed, about four fifths are singletons. Sequencing input: PBMCs. This TCR was recovered from a woman aged 18-29 years in good health and CMV-seropositive. The V call is TRBV6-5, the J call TRBJ1-1, with D possibly being TRBD1 (5 bases). CDR3 bases: TGTGCCAGCAGTAACGGACACGAAGCTTTCTTT. This encodes CASSNGHEAFF.